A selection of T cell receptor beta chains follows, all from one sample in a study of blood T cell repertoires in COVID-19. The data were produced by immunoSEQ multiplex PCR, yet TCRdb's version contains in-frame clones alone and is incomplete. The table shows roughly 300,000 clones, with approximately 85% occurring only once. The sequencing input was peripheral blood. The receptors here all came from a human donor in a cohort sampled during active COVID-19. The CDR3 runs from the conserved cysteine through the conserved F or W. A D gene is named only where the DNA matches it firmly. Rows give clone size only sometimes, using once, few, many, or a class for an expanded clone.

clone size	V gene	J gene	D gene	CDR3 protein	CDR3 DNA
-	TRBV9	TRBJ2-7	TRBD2	CASSVGASGRTTTYEQYF	TGTGCCAGCAGCGTAGGGGCTAGCGGGAGGACTACTACCTACGAGCAGTACTTC
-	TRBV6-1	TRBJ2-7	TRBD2	CASSEDFGSGFYEQYF	TGTGCCAGCAGTGAAGATTTCGGTAGCGGGTTCTACGAGCAGTACTTC
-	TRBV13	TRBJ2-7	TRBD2	CASSPQTSGLTYEQYF	TGTGCCAGCAGCCCCCAGACTAGCGGGCTCACCTACGAGCAGTACTTC
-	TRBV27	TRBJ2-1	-	CASSTLGAKQFF	TGTGCCAGCAGTACCCTAGGGGCTAAGCAGTTCTTC
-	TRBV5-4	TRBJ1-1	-	CASSLPRQANTEAFF	TGTGCCAGCAGCTTGCCGCGACAGGCGAACACTGAAGCTTTCTTT
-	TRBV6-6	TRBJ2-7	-	CASSLGGGGARTYEQYF	TGTGCCAGCAGTCTAGGAGGAGGGGGGGCTCGAACCTACGAGCAGTACTTC
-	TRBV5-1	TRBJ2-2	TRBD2	CASSSGTSGRVTGELFF	TGCGCCAGCAGCTCTGGGACTAGCGGGAGAGTCACCGGGGAGCTGTTTTTT
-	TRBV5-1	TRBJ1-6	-	CASRLDEGFLSLHF	TGCGCCAGCAGATTAGACGAGGGATTTCTATCCCTCCACTTT
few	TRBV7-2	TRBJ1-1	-	CASSGRQVTPNTEAFF	TGTGCCAGCAGCGGCCGACAGGTGACTCCGAACACTGAAGCTTTCTTT
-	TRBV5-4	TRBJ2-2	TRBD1	CASSLRQGTGELFF	TGTGCCAGCAGCTTGAGACAGGGGACCGGGGAGCTGTTTTTT
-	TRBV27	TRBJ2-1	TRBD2	CASRGLAGREQFF	TGTGCCAGCCGCGGACTAGCGGGACGTGAGCAGTTCTTC
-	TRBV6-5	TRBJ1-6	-	CASQTGSDSPLHF	TGTGCCAGCCAGACAGGATCCGACTCACCCCTCCACTTT
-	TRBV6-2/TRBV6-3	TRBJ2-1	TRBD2	CASSWGDYRLRGTYNEQFF	TGTGCCAGCAGTTGGGGGGACTACCGACTGAGAGGCACCTACAATGAGCAGTTCTTC
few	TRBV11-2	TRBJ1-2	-	CASSQGVYGYTF	TGTGCCAGCAGTCAAGGGGTATATGGCTACACCTTC
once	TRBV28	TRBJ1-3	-	CASSAARQYGNTIYF	TGTGCCAGCAGCGCCGCAAGACAGTACGGAAACACCATATATTTT
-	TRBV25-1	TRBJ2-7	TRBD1	CASSATGGSYEQYF	TGTGCCAGCAGTGCAACAGGGGGCTCCTACGAGCAGTACTTC
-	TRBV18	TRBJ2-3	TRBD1	CASSSLGQGGTDTQYF	TGTGCCAGCTCATCGTTGGGACAGGGGGGCACAGATACGCAGTATTTT
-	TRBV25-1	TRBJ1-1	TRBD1	CASRKGASTEAFF	TGTGCCAGCAGGAAGGGGGCTAGCACTGAAGCTTTCTTT
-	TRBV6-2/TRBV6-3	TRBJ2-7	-	CASSYRTDYEQYF	TGTGCCAGCAGTTATCGGACAGACTACGAGCAGTACTTC
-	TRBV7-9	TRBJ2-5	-	CASSLSGQETQYF	TGTGCCAGCAGCTTATCGGGGCAAGAGACCCAGTACTTC
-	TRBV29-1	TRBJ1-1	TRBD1	CSVYQGVNTEAFF	TGCAGCGTATATCAGGGGGTTAACACTGAAGCTTTCTTT
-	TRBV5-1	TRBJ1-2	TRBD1	CASDQGDGSFGYTF	TGCGCCAGCGACCAGGGGGACGGGTCATTTGGCTACACCTTC
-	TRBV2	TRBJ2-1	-	CASSPIALTYEQFF	TGTGCCAGCAGCCCGATAGCGCTAACGTATGAGCAGTTCTTC
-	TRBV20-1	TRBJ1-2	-	CSASRVGYTF	TGCAGTGCTAGCAGGGTTGGCTACACCTTC
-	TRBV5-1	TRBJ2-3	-	CASSLTGRLTDTQYF	TGCGCCAGCAGCTTGACAGGACGACTCACAGATACGCAGTATTTT